This is a list of T cell receptor beta chains from one sample in a study of T cell repertoires in cytomegalovirus infection. Each CDR3 protein is one row after TCRdb ran MiXCR on the reads. The table lists 200,000 or so distinct CDR3 sequences, 28% of them singletons. The specimen was PBMCs. These receptors all stem from a human donor in good health (CMV status not recorded). Some clones in this sample may be carry-over from other donors' samples. Each CDR3 is given with its conserved first and last residue. Fields, in order: CDR3 protein, CDR3 DNA, V gene, D gene, clone size, J gene. The D gene is left open where the match is weak. A clone size is listed for some rows: how often the clone was seen (once, few, many), or a class if it is expanded.

CASSGLAGGYNEQFF | TGTGCCAGCAGCGGACTAGCGGGGGGGTACAATGAGCAGTTCTTC | TRBV2 | TRBD2 | - | TRBJ2-1
CSARDPMIGGDTYNEQFF | TGCAGTGCTAGAGATCCCATGATTGGCGGGGATACCTACAATGAGCAGTTCTTC | TRBV20-1 | - | - | TRBJ2-1
CASSKIRTGELFF | TGTGCCAGCAGCAAAATTCGCACCGGGGAGCTGTTTTTT | TRBV11-2 | - | few | TRBJ2-2
CASSLRTEKLFF | TGTGCCAGCAGCTTAAGGACTGAAAAACTGTTTTTT | TRBV7-2 | - | many | TRBJ1-4
CASSPSGGEGGYTF | TGTGCCAGCTCACCCTCAGGGGGCGAAGGAGGCTACACCTTC | TRBV18 | TRBD1 | - | TRBJ1-2
CASSGNGDTQYF | TGTGCCAGCAGTGGAAACGGGGATACGCAGTATTTT | TRBV7-3 | - | many | TRBJ2-3
CSAETGLAGGELFF | TGCAGTGCTGAAACGGGACTAGCGGGCGGGGAGCTGTTTTTT | TRBV20-1 | TRBD2 | few | TRBJ2-2
CASSEGGGVTDTQYF | TGTGCCAGCAGTGAAGGCGGGGGGGTCACAGATACGCAGTATTTT | TRBV6-4 | TRBD2 | - | TRBJ2-3
CASSLEDRASYNSPLHF | TGTGCCAGCAGTTTAGAGGACAGGGCCTCCTATAATTCACCCCTCCACTTT | TRBV7-6 | TRBD1 | few | TRBJ1-6
CASSQGPADYGYTF | TGCGCCAGCAGCCAAGGACCAGCGGACTATGGCTACACCTTC | TRBV4-1 | - | many | TRBJ1-2
CASSRDFSDTQYF | TGTGCCAGCAGCCGGGACTTCTCAGATACGCAGTATTTT | TRBV7-9 | - | - | TRBJ2-3
CASTKGGDTEAFF | TGTGCCAGCACGAAAGGGGGGGACACTGAAGCTTTCTTT | TRBV6-5 | - | - | TRBJ1-1
CASSYQENTEAFF | TGTGCCAGCAGCTACCAAGAGAACACTGAAGCTTTCTTT | TRBV7-3 | - | many | TRBJ1-1
CASSLAADRSSNTGELFF | TGTGCCAGCAGCTTAGCGGCGGACAGGTCCTCGAACACCGGGGAGCTGTTTTTT | TRBV7-2 | TRBD1 | many | TRBJ2-2
CASQGGGTTEAFF | TGTGCCAGCCAGGGGGGAGGGACCACTGAAGCTTTCTTT | TRBV7-2 | TRBD1 | few | TRBJ1-1
CASSYSGGIMTTEAFF | TGTGCCAGCAGTTACTCGGGGGGGATAATGACCACTGAAGCTTTCTTT | TRBV6-5 | - | few | TRBJ1-1
CATSPGRKVDQHF | TGTGCCACCAGCCCTGGGCGAAAAGTGGACCAGCATTTT | TRBV15 | - | once | TRBJ1-5
CASSGDRVGRIGNQPQHF | TGTGCCAGCAGTGGGGACAGGGTTGGTAGAATCGGCAATCAGCCCCAGCATTTT | TRBV2 | TRBD1 | - | TRBJ1-5
CASSQDSGQGAYTDTQYF | TGTGCCAGCAGCCAAGACTCTGGACAGGGGGCTTACACAGATACGCAGTATTTT | TRBV4-2 | TRBD1 | few | TRBJ2-3
CASTRQNLNSPLHF | TGTGCCAGCACGAGACAGAATCTAAATTCACCCCTCCACTTT | TRBV2 | - | - | TRBJ1-6
CASSSSSQGQETQYF | TGTGCCAGCAGTTCTTCCTCTCAGGGGCAAGAGACCCAGTACTTC | TRBV11-2 | - | - | TRBJ2-5
CASSSSQNTRNYGYTF | TGTGCCAGCAGCTCTTCCCAGAATACCCGCAACTATGGCTACACCTTC | TRBV7-2 | - | - | TRBJ1-2
CASSQITGGPIRGYTF | TGTGCCAGCAGTCAGATAACAGGGGGTCCGATTCGCGGCTACACCTTC | TRBV6-6 | TRBD1 | many | TRBJ1-2
CASNPPGGPSGNTIYF | TGTGCCAGCAACCCCCCGGGGGGGCCCTCCGGAAACACCATATATTTT | TRBV6-6 | - | few | TRBJ1-3
CASSRTGGEVQEYGYTF | TGCGCCAGCAGCCGGACAGGGGGCGAAGTCCAAGAGTATGGCTACACCTTC | TRBV5-1 | TRBD1 | - | TRBJ1-2
CATSRESETQYF | TGTGCCACCAGCAGAGAATCTGAGACCCAGTACTTC | TRBV15 | - | few | TRBJ2-5
CASSLSGRGLGETQYF | TGTGCCAGCAGCTTGTCCGGTAGGGGACTCGGAGAGACCCAGTACTTC | TRBV11-3 | - | - | TRBJ2-5
CASGMTAPTDTQYF | TGCGCCAGCGGAATGACAGCCCCCACAGATACGCAGTATTTT | TRBV5-1 | - | few | TRBJ2-3
CASSLLELDTQYF | TGTGCCAGCAGCTTACTTGAGTTGGATACGCAGTATTTT | TRBV7-2 | - | many | TRBJ2-3
CASSIEPGPGSDTQYF | TGTGCCAGCAGCATCGAACCGGGCCCAGGGTCAGATACGCAGTATTTT | TRBV9 | - | - | TRBJ2-3
CASSLEIVTDTQYF | TGTGCCAGCAGCTTAGAAATAGTCACAGATACGCAGTATTTT | TRBV11-2 | - | - | TRBJ2-3
CASSSSGRNEKLFF | TGTGCCAGCAGCTCGAGCGGGAGGAATGAAAAACTGTTTTTT | TRBV11-2 | - | few | TRBJ1-4
CASSQETGTDTEAFF | TGCGCCAGCAGCCAGGAGACAGGGACGGACACTGAAGCTTTCTTT | TRBV5-1 | TRBD1 | - | TRBJ1-1